The TCR beta chain under discussion was sequenced for a study of cytomegalovirus exposure and HLA in healthy donors. Concerning this clone: Antigen: not known.

J lost 0 bases, V lost 10 bases, and 6 bases had no gene match. Per the germline V gene, CDR1 is SGHNT and CDR2 is YYREEE (reference sequence). The CDR3 covers 15 residues. The study ran its PCR with 60 Vbeta and 13 Jbeta primers. Only in-frame clones appear in the TCRdb table, and some are missing; sequencing was by immunoSEQ multiplex PCR. This sample has 110,000 or so clones, with approximately 80% found just once. Nominally healthy donors were sampled, though unrecorded immune exposures were likely. General study findings and limits: Earlier analysis looked at TCR beta V segments, and most were productive about 87% or about 30% of the time. Most CMV-associated TCR beta chains appeared HLA-restricted in a later analysis. It was taken for granted in presence/absence analyses that sequencing depth across donors was roughly uniform.

The rearrangement joins TRBV5-4 to TRBJ2-1; 11 bases are shared with TRBD2. The TCR sequence derives from a woman aged 25 to 39 in good health and CMV-seronegative. Specimen: PBMCs. The DNA for the CDR3 is TGTGCCGGGACGCTAGCGGGAGGCTCCTACAATGAGCAGTTCTTC. Its protein product is CAGTLAGGSYNEQFF.